What follows are 15 T cell receptor beta chains derived from one specimen sequenced in a study of PD-L1 blockade in urothelial cancer (TCRdb year 2017). Read against the paper, the sample's time point label means: pretreatment peripheral blood. Libraries were built with the immunoSEQ multiplex PCR assay. TCRdb provides this immuneACCESS table in a form limited to in-frame rearrangements. Some clones are lacking; in checked studies, under half of them reflect an unresolved V gene, and why the rest are absent is not known. The sample table contains 45,000 to 55,000 clones; only one count was recorded for approximately 85% of them. The top ten clones comprise roughly 10% of the sample. Sequencing used PBMCs, obtained around atezolizumab (anti-PD-L1) treatment. Receptors originate from a man between 65 and 85 years old with urothelial cancer.

V is TRBV28 and J is TRBJ2-7; 7 nucleotides agree with TRBD1. Germline CDR1 MDHEN, CDR2 SYDVKM. The junction had 8 bases not matched to a gene; V was cut back by 6 bases and J by 0 bases. This CDR3 comprises 15 residues. CDR3 coding DNA: TGTGCCAGCAGGCCCGACAGGGCGGGCTCCTACGAGCAGTACTTC. This sequence encodes CASRPDRAGSYEQYF.

The rearrangement uses TRBV5-1 and TRBJ1-5; 7 positions match TRBD1. V was pared by 4 bases and J by 4 bases, with 5 bases of the junction left unmatched. This CDR3 has 14 amino acids. Germline V CDR1 and CDR2: SGHRS, YFSETQ. CDR3 in DNA: TGCGCCAGCAGCACAGGACAGGAGAATCAGCCCCAGCATTTT. The encoded protein is CASSTGQENQPQHF.

The J gene is TRBJ2-5, the V gene TRBV6-5, with 8 bases identical to TRBD1. The CDR3 extends over 15 amino acids. Germline V gives CDR1 MNHEY, CDR2 SVGAGI. V lost 4 bases and J lost 4; bases outside the gene matches: 8. The CDR3 DNA reads as TGTGCCAGCAGTTCGTCCAGGGGGCGTGGAGAGACCCAGTACTTC. This codes for CASSSSRGRGETQYF.

The V gene is TRBV29-1, the J gene TRBJ2-7, with D perhaps matching TRBD2 (6 bases). The CDR3 covers 14 residues. Germline-derived CDR1 and CDR2 are SQVTM and ANQGSEA. Trimming removed 4 bases from V and 2 bases from J, with 15 bases in between. This chain's CDR3 is CSVGREGRTYEQYF. CDR3 bases: TGCAGCGTTGGGAGGGAAGGGAGGACCTACGAGCAGTACTTC.

The rearrangement uses TRBV4-2 and TRBJ2-2, with a tentative D call TRBD2 (6 bases). V shed 1 base and J shed 10 bases, with 10 bases lying between them. Per germline, CDR1 LGHNA and CDR2 YNFKEQ. This CDR3 spans 13 amino acids. The CDR3 DNA reads as TGTGCCAGCAGCCAAGCTGGGGGGTCGGAGCTGTTTTTT. Protein: CASSQAGGSELFF.

This rearrangement joins TRBV27 to TRBJ2-7; D is possibly TRBD2 (5 bases). The CDR3 contains 15 residues. Between the trimmed V and J ends, which lost 3 bases and 0 bases, there was a span of 12 bases. Germline V CDR1 and CDR2: MNHEY, SMNVEV (reference sequence). CDR3: CASSFLPTSSYEQYF. The CDR3 DNA sequence: TGTGCCAGCAGTTTTCTACCCACTAGCTCCTACGAGCAGTACTTC.

The CDR3 loop reads CASSISAGSYEQYF. The CDR3 DNA reads as TGTGCCAGTAGTATCTCTGCAGGGTCCTACGAGCAGTACTTC. V and J are TRBV19 and TRBJ2-7; maybe TRBD1 (5 bases). The CDR3 totals 14 residues. Germline values: CDR1 LNHDA, CDR2 SQIVND (reference sequence). V lost 3 bases, J lost 1 base, and 10 bases lay in between.

The chain carries TRBV6-5 and TRBJ2-1, with D possibly matching TRBD1 (7 bases). The CDR3 consists of 12 residues. The germline V gene has CDR1 MNHEY and CDR2 SVGAGI. V was clipped by 4 bases and J by 9 bases, with 10 bases between them. CDR3 loop: CASSWQGGEQFF. The CDR3 DNA reads as TGTGCCAGCAGTTGGCAGGGGGGTGAGCAGTTCTTC.

This clone was found once. DNA for the CDR3: TGTGCCAGTAGTAACCTAGCGGGAGTGGACGAGCAGTACTTC. Its translation is CASSNLAGVDEQYF. The V gene is TRBV19, the J gene TRBJ2-7, with 10 bases identical to TRBD2. V was clipped by 4 bases and J by 5 bases; unmatched bases: 5. The CDR3 has 14 amino acids. Germline V gene sequence: CDR1 LNHDA, CDR2 SQIVND (reference sequence).

This clone turned up a few times. Other DNA sequences in the sample encode the same CDR3. V is TRBV18 and J is TRBJ1-5; 8 nucleotides match TRBD1. The CDR3 sequence is 14 residues long. Germline CDR1 and CDR2: KGHSH and LQKENI. V shed 3 bases, J shed 2 bases, and the junction held 0 bases outside the gene matches. The CDR3 protein is CASSPGQGNQPQHF. The CDR3 DNA sequence: TGTGCCAGCTCACCGGGACAGGGCAATCAGCCCCAGCATTTT.

The chain combines TRBV7-9 with TRBJ2-2; 7 bases align to TRBD2. The trim removed 4 bases at V and 2 bases at J, leaving 13 bases unmatched. In germline, CDR1 is SEHNR, CDR2 FQNEAQ (reference sequence). CDR3 length: 18 residues. In nucleotides, the CDR3 is TGTGCCAGCAGCTCCCCTCGCGGGAGCGGAGGTAACACCGGGGAGCTGTTTTTT. This gives the protein CASSSPRGSGGNTGELFF.

V usage is TRBV19 and J usage is TRBJ2-1, with 8 bases lining up with TRBD2. Germline V lookup: CDR1 LNHDA, CDR2 SQIVND (reference sequence). The CDR3 runs to 15 residues. Unmatched junction bases numbered 10, after V lost 3 bases and J lost 9 bases. The CDR3 DNA sequence: TGTGCCAGTAGTATGGGGTTAGCGGGGATGGGTGAGCAGTTCTTC. Translating it yields CASSMGLAGMGEQFF.

The genes are TRBV11-1 and TRBJ2-7; TRBD2 matches at 9 bases. The CDR3 covers 12 residues. Per germline, CDR1 SGHAT and CDR2 FQDESV (reference sequence). Trimming at V came to 8 bases and at J to 4 bases, leaving 3 bases not matched to a gene. The CDR3 region is CASGGRAYEQYF. The CDR3 region has the DNA TGTGCCAGCGGCGGGAGGGCATACGAGCAGTACTTC.

The V call is TRBV19, the J call TRBJ1-1; 8 bases are shared with TRBD1. The germline V gene encodes CDR1 LNHDA and CDR2 SQIVND (reference sequence). V was clipped by 6 bases and J by 3 bases; unmatched bases: 0. This CDR3 contains 12 residues. This CDR3 is CASRDRDTEAFF. The DNA of the CDR3 is TGTGCCAGTAGGGACAGGGACACTGAAGCTTTCTTT.

The CDR3: CASSLWGTGGYGYTF. The CDR3 DNA follows: TGCGCCAGCAGCTTGTGGGGGACAGGGGGCTATGGCTACACCTTC. The chain couples TRBV5-1 to TRBJ1-2; 11 bases map to TRBD1. This CDR3 is 15 amino acids long. V lost 1 base to trimming and J lost 4 bases; unmatched junction nucleotides: 3. CDR1 is SGHRS, CDR2 YFSETQ, per germline.